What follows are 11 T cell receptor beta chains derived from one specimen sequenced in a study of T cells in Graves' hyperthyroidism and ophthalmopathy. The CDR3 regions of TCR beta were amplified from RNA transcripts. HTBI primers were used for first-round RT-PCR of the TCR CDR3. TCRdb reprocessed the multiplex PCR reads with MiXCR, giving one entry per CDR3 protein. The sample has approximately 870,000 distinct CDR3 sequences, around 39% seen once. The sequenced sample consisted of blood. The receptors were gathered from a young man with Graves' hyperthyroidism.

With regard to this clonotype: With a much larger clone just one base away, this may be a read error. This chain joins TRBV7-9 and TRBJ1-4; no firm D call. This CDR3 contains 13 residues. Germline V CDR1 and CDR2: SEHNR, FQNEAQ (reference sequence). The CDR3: CVSSFLHFEKLFF. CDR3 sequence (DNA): TGTGTCAGCAGCTTTCTGCATTTCGAAAAACTGTTTTTT.

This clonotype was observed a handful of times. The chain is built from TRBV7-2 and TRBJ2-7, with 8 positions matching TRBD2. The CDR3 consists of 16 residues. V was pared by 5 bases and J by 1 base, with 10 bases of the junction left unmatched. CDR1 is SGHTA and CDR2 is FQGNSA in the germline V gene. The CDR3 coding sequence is TGTGCCAGCAGCCTCTCAACTAGCGGCCGGTCCTACGAGCAGTACTTC. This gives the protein CASSLSTSGRSYEQYF.

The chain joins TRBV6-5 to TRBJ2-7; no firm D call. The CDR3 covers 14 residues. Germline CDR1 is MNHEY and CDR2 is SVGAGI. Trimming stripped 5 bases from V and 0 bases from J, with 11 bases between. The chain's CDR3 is CASSVRIISYEQYF. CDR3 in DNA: TGTGCCAGCAGTGTGAGGATCATCTCCTACGAGCAGTACTTC.

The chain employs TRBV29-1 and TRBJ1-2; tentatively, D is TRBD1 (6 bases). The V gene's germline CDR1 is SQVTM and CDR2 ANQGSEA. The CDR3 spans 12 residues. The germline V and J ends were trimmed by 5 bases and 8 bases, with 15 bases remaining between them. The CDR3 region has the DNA TGCAGCGTTCTAGGAGGGGGGCTAGGCTACACCTTC. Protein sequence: CSVLGGGLGYTF.

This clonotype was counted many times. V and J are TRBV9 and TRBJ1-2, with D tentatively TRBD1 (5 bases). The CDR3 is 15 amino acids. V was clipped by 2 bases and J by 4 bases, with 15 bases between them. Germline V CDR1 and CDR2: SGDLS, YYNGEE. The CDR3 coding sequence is TGTGCCAGCAGCGTGGGGGTCGGCGGTACCTATGGCTACACCTTC. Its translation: CASSVGVGGTYGYTF.

The CDR3 is CATGTGVTAGANVLTF. CDR3 DNA sequence: TGTGCCACCGGGACAGGGGTGACAGCTGGGGCCAACGTCCTGACTTTC. J is TRBJ2-6 and V is TRBV10-3; TRBD1 aligns across 10 bases. This CDR3 is built from 16 residues. Germline loops: CDR1 ENHRY, CDR2 SYGVKD. The J segment lost 2 bases and the V segment lost 10 bases, leaving 8 bases of the junction unmatched.

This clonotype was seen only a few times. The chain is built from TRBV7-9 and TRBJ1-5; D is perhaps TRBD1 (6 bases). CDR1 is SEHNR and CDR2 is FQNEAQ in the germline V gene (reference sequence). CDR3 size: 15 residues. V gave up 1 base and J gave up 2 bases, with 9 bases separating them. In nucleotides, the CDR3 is TGTGCCAGCAGCTTAGGAAAGGGGGGCAATCAGCCCCAGCATTTT. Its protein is CASSLGKGGNQPQHF.

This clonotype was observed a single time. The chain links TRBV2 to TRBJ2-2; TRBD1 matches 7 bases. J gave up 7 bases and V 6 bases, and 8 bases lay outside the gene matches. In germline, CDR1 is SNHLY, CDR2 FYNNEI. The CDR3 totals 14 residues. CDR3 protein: CASRQGTSSGELFF. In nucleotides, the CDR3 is TGTGCCAGCAGACAGGGGACGTCTAGCGGGGAGCTGTTTTTT. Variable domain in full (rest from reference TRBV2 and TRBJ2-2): EPEVTQTPSHQVTQMGQEVILRCVPISNHLYFYWYRQILGQKVEFLVSFYNNEISEKSEIFDDQFSVERPDGSNFTLKIRSTKLEDSAMYFCASRQGTSSGELFFGEGSRLTVL.

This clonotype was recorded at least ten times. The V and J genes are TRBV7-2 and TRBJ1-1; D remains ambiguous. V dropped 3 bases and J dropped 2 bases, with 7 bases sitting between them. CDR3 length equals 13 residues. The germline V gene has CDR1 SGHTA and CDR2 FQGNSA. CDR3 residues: CASSLNSNTEAFF. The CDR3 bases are TGTGCCAGCAGCTTGAACAGCAACACTGAAGCTTTCTTT.

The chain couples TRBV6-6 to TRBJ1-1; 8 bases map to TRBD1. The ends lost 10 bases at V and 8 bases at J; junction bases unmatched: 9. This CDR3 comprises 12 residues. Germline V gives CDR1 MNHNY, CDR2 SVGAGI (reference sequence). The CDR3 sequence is CATGGGQAEAFF. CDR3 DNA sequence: TGTGCCACTGGCGGGGGACAGGCAGAAGCTTTCTTT.

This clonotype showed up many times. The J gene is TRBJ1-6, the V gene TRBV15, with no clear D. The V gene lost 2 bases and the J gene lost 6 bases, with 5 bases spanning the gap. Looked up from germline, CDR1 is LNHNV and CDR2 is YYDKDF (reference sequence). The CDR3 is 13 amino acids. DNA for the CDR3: TGTGCCACCAGCAGATCATCTAATTCACCCCTCCACTTT. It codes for CATSRSSNSPLHF.